These 21 T cell receptor beta chains originate from one sample sequenced in a study of blood T cell repertoires in COVID-19 (dated by TCRdb to about 2020). Receptor amplification or capture employed the immunoSEQ multiplex PCR assay. Imported from immuneACCESS, the table was reduced by TCRdb to in-frame sequences with V and J called. These copies leave out some clones; in studies compared against another copy, an unresolved V gene accounts for under half, and the cause of the remainder is not known. The sample table records roughly 75,000 clones; 74% of these occur just once. The ten top clones hold just over 2.5% of the sample. What was sequenced was peripheral blood. The source of these receptors is a human donor with acute or convalescent COVID-19. The donor label of this sample is uncertain.

V and J are TRBV18 and TRBJ1-2; D is ambiguous. Per germline, CDR1 KGHSH and CDR2 LQKENI. The V end lost 3 bases, the J end lost 4 bases, and 18 bases lay between the germline ends. The CDR3 spans 16 residues. The CDR3 DNA reads as TGTGCCAGCTCACCCGATTATGGAAAGGAGAGCTATGGCTACACCTTC. Protein product: CASSPDYGKESYGYTF.

V gene TRBV7-2 combines with J gene TRBJ2-5, with unresolved D. Per the germline V gene, CDR1 is SGHTA and CDR2 is FQGNSA. This CDR3 has 12 amino acids. V was shortened by 1 base and J by 6 bases, with 6 bases between the two germline ends. CDR3 in DNA: TGTGCCAGCAGCTTAGGAGATCAGACCCAGTACTTC. It translates to CASSLGDQTQYF.

The chain has TRBV9 and TRBJ2-3; D unresolved. Trimming left V 0 bases short and J 1 base short, with 18 bases between. Germline CDR1 reads SGDLS; CDR2 reads YYNGEE. The CDR3 sequence is 18 residues long. The chain's CDR3 is CASSVAWSVLGGTDTQYF. CDR3 bases: TGTGCCAGCAGCGTAGCTTGGAGCGTCCTAGGAGGCACAGATACGCAGTATTTT. Combining the CDR3 with reference TRBV9 and TRBJ2-3 gives the whole variable domain DSGVTQTPKHLITATGQRVTLRCSPRSGDLSVYWYQQSLDQGLQFLIQYYNGEERAKGNILERFSAQQFPDLHSELNLSSLELGDSALYFCASSVAWSVLGGTDTQYFGPGTRLTVL.

The CDR3 bases are TGTGCCAGCTCTGAGAGGGACAGGGTGGTTGATGAGCAGTTCTTC. It encodes CASSERDRVVDEQFF. The chain combines TRBV25-1 with TRBJ2-1; TRBD1 matches 9 bases. The CDR3 loop spans 15 amino acids. The V and J ends lost 8 bases and 8 bases, in that order; junction bases with no gene match: 13. Germline V lookup: CDR1 MGHDK, CDR2 SYGVNS. Combining the CDR3 with reference TRBV25-1 and TRBJ2-1 gives the whole variable domain EADIYQTPRYLVIGTGKKITLECSQTMGHDKMYWYQQDPGMELHLIHYSYGVNSTEKGDLSSESTVSRIRTEHFPLTLESARPSHTSQYLCASSERDRVVDEQFFGPGTRLTVL.

The V gene is TRBV5-1, the J gene TRBJ2-3; no reliable D call. Germline CDR1 reads SGHRS; CDR2 reads YFSETQ. Trimming took off 1 base at V and 0 bases at J, with 12 bases between the two ends. The CDR3 loop spans 16 amino acids. CDR3 loop: CASSLLRPTSTDTQYF. The CDR3 bases are TGCGCCAGCAGCTTGTTGCGGCCTACGAGCACAGATACGCAGTATTTT.

This clone was found a few times. The chain combines TRBV3-1 (or the pseudogene TRBV3-2) with TRBJ1-1, with 7 bases aligning to TRBD1. The germline gives CDR1 LGHDT, CDR2 YNNKEL (reference sequence). This CDR3 contains 15 residues. J was trimmed by 1 base and V by 2 bases; bases with no gene match: 4. The CDR3 loop reads CASSQTGARNTEAFF. The CDR3 nucleotides are TGTGCCAGCAGCCAAACAGGGGCGAGGAACACTGAAGCTTTCTTT.

The chain links TRBV5-1 to TRBJ2-1; 15 nucleotides match TRBD2. The germline gives CDR1 SGHRS, CDR2 YFSETQ. This CDR3 spans 17 amino acids. J was trimmed by 1 base and V by 7 bases; bases with no gene match: 6. The CDR3 region has the DNA TGCGCCAGCTTCGGACTAGCGGGAGGGCAGTCCTACAATGAGCAGTTCTTC. Encoded protein: CASFGLAGGQSYNEQFF.

V is TRBV11-3 and J is TRBJ2-1; 8 bases line up with TRBD1. This CDR3 has 15 residues. The germline gives CDR1 SGHNT, CDR2 YENEEA. J was trimmed by 9 bases and V by 4 bases; bases with no gene match: 11. Written as DNA, the CDR3 is TGTGCCAGCAGCTCTACAGGGGGGCTAGGTTTTGAGCAGTTCTTC. Protein product: CASSSTGGLGFEQFF.

The chain is built from TRBV3-1 (or the pseudogene TRBV3-2) and TRBJ2-1; 10 positions match TRBD2. V lost 1 base, J lost 10 bases, and 7 bases stayed unmatched. This CDR3 spans 15 amino acids. Germline V gene data show CDR1 as LGHDT and CDR2 as YNNKEL (reference sequence). CDR3 amino acids: CASSQGSGGAQEQFF. The CDR3 DNA reads TGTGCCAGCAGCCAAGGCAGCGGGGGGGCTCAAGAGCAGTTCTTC.

This clone was seen just once. V usage is TRBV4-1 and J usage is TRBJ1-5; perhaps TRBD1 as D (6 bases). Germline CDR1 and CDR2: MGHRA and YSYEKL. V was clipped by 1 base and J by 9 bases, with 19 bases between them. There are 16 residues in the CDR3. CDR3: CASSQAPDSPTWPQHF. As DNA, the CDR3 is TGCGCCAGCAGCCAAGCCCCGGACAGCCCTACTTGGCCCCAGCATTTT.

This chain links TRBV20-1 with TRBJ2-7, with 14 bases that match TRBD2. Germline values: CDR1 DFQATT, CDR2 SNEGSKA (reference sequence). The CDR3 length is 15 residues. The J segment lost 5 bases and the V segment lost 3 bases, leaving 6 bases of the junction unmatched. CDR3: CSASSRLAGGNEQYF. As DNA, the CDR3 is TGCAGTGCTAGTAGCCGACTAGCGGGAGGGAACGAGCAGTACTTC.

This chain connects TRBV5-1 to TRBJ2-3; TRBD1 agrees at 7 bases. The V gene's germline CDR1 is SGHRS and CDR2 YFSETQ. This CDR3 has 14 residues. Trimming removed 2 bases from V and 3 bases from J; junction bases left unmatched: 3. The CDR3 bases are TGCGCCAGCAGCTTACAGGGGTGGACAGATACGCAGTATTTT. This sequence encodes CASSLQGWTDTQYF. Looking up the rest from reference TRBV5-1 and TRBJ2-3 gives the full variable domain: KAGVTQTPRYLIKTRGQQVTLSCSPISGHRSVSWYQQTPGQGLQFLFEYFSETQRNKGNFPGRFSGRQFSNSRSEMNVSTLELGDSALYLCASSLQGWTDTQYFGPGTRLTVL.

The V gene is TRBV28, the J gene TRBJ1-6, with 8 bases that match TRBD1. The junction had 7 bases not matched to a gene; V was cut back by 6 bases and J by 0 bases. The CDR3 sequence is 17 residues long. CDR1 MDHEN and CDR2 SYDVKM come from the germline V gene. CDR3 coding DNA: TGTGCCAGCAGCTCCCCAGGACAGGGCTCCTATAATTCACCCCTCCACTTT. Amino acid sequence: CASSSPGQGSYNSPLHF.

The gene calls are TRBV3-1 (or the pseudogene TRBV3-2) and TRBJ2-7; the match to TRBD2 covers 14 bases. The CDR3 runs to 16 residues. The ends lost 3 bases at V and 4 bases at J; junction bases unmatched: 5. CDR1 and CDR2 (germline): LGHDT, YNNKEL (reference sequence). The CDR3 nucleotides are TGTGCCAGCAGCCACGACCGGACTAGCGGGAGGTACGAGCAGTACTTC. It encodes CASSHDRTSGRYEQYF.

The rearrangement links TRBV15 to TRBJ1-1, with 11 bases fitting TRBD1. This CDR3 spans 14 amino acids. Germline V lookup: CDR1 LNHNV, CDR2 YYDKDF (reference sequence). Trimming at V came to 9 bases and at J to 5 bases, leaving 8 bases not matched to a gene. This CDR3 reads CATSHRDRGTEAFF. The DNA for the CDR3 is TGTGCCACTTCACACCGGGACAGGGGGACTGAAGCTTTCTTT. Supplemented by reference TRBV15 and TRBJ1-1, the full variable domain reads DAMVIQNPRYQVTQFGKPVTLSCSQTLNHNVMYWYQQKSSQAPKLLFHYYDKDFNNEADTPDNFQSRRPNTSFCFLDIRSPGLGDTAMYLCATSHRDRGTEAFFGQGTRLTVV.

The chain employs TRBV28 and TRBJ2-7; 14 nucleotides agree with TRBD2. V dropped 5 bases and J dropped 3; count of bases not matched to a gene: 21. Germline V gene lookup returns CDR1 MDHEN and CDR2 SYDVKM. The CDR3 loop spans 21 amino acids. CDR3 sequence (DNA): TGTGCCAGCAGTCCCACCGGGACTAGCGGGAGTAGAGTGGGGGGATACTACGAGCAGTACTTC. Translated: CASSPTGTSGSRVGGYYEQYF.

The genes are TRBV7-9 and TRBJ2-4; 9 positions match TRBD2. The V segment lost 1 base and the J segment 6 bases; nucleotides outside the gene matches: 4. CDR1 is SEHNR, CDR2 FQNEAQ, per germline (reference sequence). The CDR3 loop spans 15 amino acids. The CDR3 DNA sequence: TGTGCCAGCAGCTTAGAGGGACTAGCCGGAAACATTCAGTACTTC. It is translated as CASSLEGLAGNIQYF. Full variable domain (remainder filled in from reference TRBV7-9 and TRBJ2-4): DTGVSQNPRHKITKRGQNVTFRCDPISEHNRLYWYRQTLGQGPEFLTYFQNEAQLEKSRLLSDRFSAERPKGSFSTLEIQRTEQGDSAMYLCASSLEGLAGNIQYFGAGTRLSVL.

The chain carries TRBV28 and TRBJ2-6, with 9 nucleotides matching TRBD1. V was clipped by 0 bases and J by 2 bases; unmatched bases: 5. The CDR3 contains 18 residues. Germline CDR1 reads MDHEN; CDR2 reads SYDVKM. CDR3 amino acids: CASSLWSGTGTGANVLTF. Here the CDR3 DNA reads TGTGCCAGCAGTTTATGGTCCGGGACAGGGACTGGGGCCAACGTCCTGACTTTC.

This chain connects TRBV4-2 to TRBJ2-3; tentative D call: TRBD2 (6 bases). Per germline, CDR1 LGHNA and CDR2 YNFKEQ. Trimming took off 1 base at V and 2 bases at J, with 19 bases between the two ends. The CDR3 consists of 18 residues. The CDR3 bases are TGTGCCAGCAGCCAAGCCCGGGGTAGCGGCGGATCCACAGATACGCAGTATTTT. Residues: CASSQARGSGGSTDTQYF.

The CDR3 is CASSQDLAGAYNEQFF. As DNA, the CDR3 is TGCGCCAGCAGCCAAGATCTAGCGGGAGCCTACAATGAGCAGTTCTTC. The genes are TRBV4-1 and TRBJ2-1; 10 nucleotides line up with TRBD2. The CDR3 is 16 residues long. Germline values: CDR1 MGHRA, CDR2 YSYEKL. Losses at the gene ends were 0 bases for V and 2 bases for J; bases not matched to a gene: 1.

The chain combines TRBV27 with TRBJ1-6; no firm D call. The germline CDR1 and CDR2 sequences are MNHEY and SMNVEV (reference sequence). CDR3 length: 16 amino acids. Trimming took off 2 bases at V and 7 bases at J, with 15 bases between the two ends. The CDR3, as DNA: TGTGCCAGCAGTTTAGGCGAGGCGGCGGTAAATTCACCCCTCCACTTT. Translating it yields CASSLGEAAVNSPLHF.